The rows below give T cell receptor beta chains drawn from one sample of a study of CD8 T cells in ankylosing spondylitis. MiXCR, run by TCRdb on the 5' RACE reads, gives a single entry per CDR3 protein. The repertoire has hundreds of thousands of distinct CDR3 sequences, about 13% of them found once; the top ten carry almost 7%. Source material: blood, either unsorted or a sorted T cell fraction (not recorded which). The receptors derive from a male donor with ankylosing spondylitis. Each CDR3 is given with its conserved first and last residue. Fields, in order: D gene, V gene, J gene, clone size, CDR3 protein, CDR3 DNA. A D gene is named only where the DNA matches it firmly. Clone size is given for some rows only: seen once, a few or many times, or a class if the clone is expanded.

D: TRBD1; V: TRBV9; J: TRBJ1-5; size: -; CDR3: CASSVALSGQGNRYNQPQHF; DNA: TGTGCCAGCAGCGTAGCTTTGTCGGGACAGGGAAACCGCTACAATCAGCCCCAGCATTTT
D: -; V: TRBV20-1; J: TRBJ2-7; size: -; CDR3: CSARGESGYEQYF; DNA: TGCAGTGCTAGAGGGGAGTCGGGCTACGAGCAGTACTTC
D: -; V: TRBV5-5; J: TRBJ2-7; size: many; CDR3: CASRLVGSYEQYF; DNA: TGTGCCAGCCGTCTCGTGGGCTCCTACGAGCAGTACTTC
D: -; V: TRBV7-2; J: TRBJ2-3; size: many; CDR3: CASSLTGGVNTQYF; DNA: TGTGCCAGCAGCTTAACCGGCGGTGTGAATACGCAGTATTTT
D: TRBD2; V: TRBV14; J: TRBJ2-1; size: -; CDR3: CASSQPLAGAYNEQFF; DNA: TGTGCCAGCAGCCAGCCGCTAGCGGGAGCCTACAATGAGCAGTTCTTC
D: TRBD2; V: TRBV13; J: TRBJ2-5; size: -; CDR3: CASSQLPGGPRETQYF; DNA: TGTGCCAGCAGCCAGTTACCGGGAGGGCCGAGGGAGACCCAGTACTTC
D: -; V: TRBV25-1; J: TRBJ1-5; size: -; CDR3: CASSEWGSNQPQHF; DNA: TGTGCCAGCAGTGAATGGGGGAGCAATCAGCCCCAGCATTTT
D: TRBD2; V: TRBV3-1; J: TRBJ2-7; size: -; CDR3: CASSQDYSGTHEQYF; DNA: TGTGCCAGCAGCCAAGATTATAGCGGGACCCACGAGCAGTACTTC
D: TRBD1; V: TRBV11-2; J: TRBJ1-1; size: few; CDR3: CASSRSSFLTGQGEGAFF; DNA: TGTGCCAGCAGCCGTAGTAGTTTCTTAACGGGACAGGGCGAAGGAGCTTTCTTT
D: -; V: TRBV5-6; J: TRBJ1-1; size: -; CDR3: CASSFTSMNTEAFF; DNA: TGTGCCAGCAGCTTCACCTCTATGAACACTGAAGCTTTCTTT
D: TRBD2; V: TRBV18; J: TRBJ2-3; size: few; CDR3: CASSAIGLAGARGTQYF; DNA: TGTGCCAGCTCTGCAATCGGACTAGCGGGAGCAAGGGGTACGCAGTATTTT
D: -; V: TRBV7-2; J: TRBJ2-2; size: -; CDR3: CASSRSVTGELFF; DNA: TGTGCCAGCAGCAGGAGCGTTACCGGGGAGCTGTTTTTT
D: -; V: TRBV6-5; J: TRBJ2-2; size: -; CDR3: CAAAGDSGELFF; DNA: TGTGCCGCGGCGGGTGACTCCGGGGAGCTGTTTTTT
D: TRBD1; V: TRBV19; J: TRBJ2-2; size: -; CDR3: CASTGQGITGELFF; DNA: TGTGCCAGTACGGGACAGGGGATTACCGGGGAGCTGTTTTTT
D: TRBD1; V: TRBV29-1; J: TRBJ2-2; size: -; CDR3: CSVTGTGGTGELFF; DNA: TGCAGCGTGACTGGGACAGGGGGCACCGGGGAGCTGTTTTTT
D: -; V: TRBV11-1; J: TRBJ2-1; size: many; CDR3: CATGGASSYNEQFF; DNA: TGTGCCACCGGCGGAGCGAGCTCCTACAATGAGCAGTTCTTC
D: -; V: TRBV4-1; J: TRBJ1-1; size: -; CDR3: CASSQEGVNTEAFF; DNA: TGCGCCAGCAGCCAAGAGGGGGTGAACACTGAAGCTTTCTTT
D: -; V: TRBV20-1; J: TRBJ2-1; size: -; CDR3: CSASGTTYNEQFF; DNA: TGCAGTGCTTCCGGGACAACCTACAATGAGCAGTTCTTC
D: -; V: TRBV2; J: TRBJ1-4; size: few; CDR3: CASRGDVRGLFF; DNA: TGTGCCAGCAGGGGGGACGTTCGTGGACTGTTTTTT
D: -; V: TRBV7-2; J: TRBJ1-1; size: many; CDR3: CASSGQGGTEAFF; DNA: TGCGCCAGCAGCGGCCAGGGAGGGACTGAAGCTTTCTTT
D: TRBD2; V: TRBV18; J: TRBJ2-2; size: -; CDR3: CASSGLAGGSNTGELFF; DNA: TGTGCCAGCTCAGGTCTTGCGGGAGGCTCGAACACCGGGGAGCTGTTTTTT
D: TRBD1; V: TRBV27; J: TRBJ2-4; size: few; CDR3: CASGKGQGGNIQYF; DNA: TGTGCCAGCGGCAAGGGACAGGGGGGAAACATTCAGTACTTC
D: TRBD1; V: TRBV29-1; J: TRBJ2-3; size: many; CDR3: CSANRGGADTQYF; DNA: TGCAGCGCCAACAGGGGTGGTGCAGATACGCAGTATTTT
D: TRBD1; V: TRBV6-1; J: TRBJ2-5; size: -; CDR3: CASSGRAQGAYQETQYF; DNA: TGTGCCAGCAGTGGAAGGGCGCAGGGGGCTTACCAAGAGACCCAGTACTTC
D: TRBD2; V: TRBV3-1; J: TRBJ2-1; size: -; CDR3: CASSQAALAGGDEQFF; DNA: TGTGCCAGCAGCCAAGCTGCACTAGCGGGAGGGGATGAGCAGTTCTTC
D: TRBD2; V: TRBV2; J: TRBJ2-4; size: once; CDR3: CASSPSGTSGSNIQYF; DNA: TGTGCCAGCAGCCCAAGTGGGACTAGCGGGTCAAACATTCAGTACTTC
D: -; V: TRBV9; J: TRBJ1-1; size: -; CDR3: CASSFTGPPQMGTEAFF; DNA: TGTGCCAGCAGCTTCACTGGGCCGCCACAGATGGGCACTGAAGCTTTCTTT
D: -; V: TRBV7-9; J: TRBJ2-1; size: -; CDR3: CASSPDYPSYNEQFF; DNA: TGTGCCAGCAGTCCCGACTACCCATCCTACAATGAGCAGTTCTTC
D: TRBD1; V: TRBV12-3/TRBV12-4; J: TRBJ1-1; size: few; CDR3: CASRADRLNTEAFF; DNA: TGTGCCAGCAGGGCGGACAGGCTGAACACTGAAGCTTTCTTT
D: -; V: TRBV5-1; J: TRBJ2-2; size: -; CDR3: CASLNAGAGELFF; DNA: TGCGCCAGCCTTAACGCAGGGGCCGGGGAGCTGTTTTTT
D: -; V: TRBV5-1; J: TRBJ1-5; size: few; CDR3: CASRVGLDSNQPQHF; DNA: TGCGCCAGCAGGGTGGGGCTAGATAGCAATCAGCCCCAGCATTTT
D: -; V: TRBV15; J: TRBJ1-2; size: -; CDR3: CATSRDLGRNDGYTF; DNA: TGTGCCACCAGCAGAGATTTAGGGAGGAACGATGGCTACACCTTC
D: -; V: TRBV4-1; J: TRBJ2-1; size: few; CDR3: CASSQDGLVPGQFF; DNA: TGCGCCAGCAGCCAAGACGGGTTAGTGCCAGGGCAGTTCTTC
D: -; V: TRBV5-1; J: TRBJ1-5; size: many; CDR3: CASSLEGGSNQPQHF; DNA: TGTGCCAGCAGCTTGGAGGGAGGAAGCAATCAGCCCCAGCATTTT
D: -; V: TRBV24-1; J: TRBJ2-5; size: -; CDR3: CATAPGWRETQYF; DNA: TGTGCCACCGCACCAGGGTGGAGGGAGACCCAGTACTTC
D: -; V: TRBV5-1; J: TRBJ2-4; size: many; CDR3: CASRPLPGDIQYF; DNA: TGCGCCAGCCGCCCACTCCCTGGGGACATTCAGTACTTC
D: -; V: TRBV7-9; J: TRBJ1-2; size: -; CDR3: CASSRIDIVGYTF; DNA: TGTGCCAGCAGCCGAATCGACATCGTTGGCTACACCTTC
D: -; V: TRBV4-1; J: TRBJ1-4; size: few; CDR3: CASSQLGPTNEKLFF; DNA: TGCGCCAGCAGCCAGTTGGGGCCAACTAATGAAAAACTGTTTTTT
D: -; V: TRBV7-2; J: TRBJ1-1; size: -; CDR3: CASSPTGYEAFF; DNA: TGTGCCAGCAGCCCGACGGGATACGAAGCTTTCTTT
D: -; V: TRBV11-2; J: TRBJ2-2; size: -; CDR3: CASSLVMAGELFF; DNA: TGTGCCAGCAGCTTAGTTATGGCCGGGGAGCTGTTTTTT
D: TRBD2; V: TRBV3-1; J: TRBJ2-1; size: -; CDR3: CASSPGRESYNEQFF; DNA: TGTGCCAGCAGCCCCGGGCGGGAGTCCTACAATGAGCAGTTCTTC
D: -; V: TRBV28; J: TRBJ2-7; size: -; CDR3: CASRDSVYEQYF; DNA: TGTGCCAGCAGGGACAGCGTTTACGAGCAGTACTTC
D: TRBD1; V: TRBV7-9; J: TRBJ2-1; size: many; CDR3: CASSTYDRAAGNEQFF; DNA: TGTGCCAGCAGCACCTACGACAGGGCGGCCGGGAATGAGCAGTTCTTC
D: -; V: TRBV2; J: TRBJ1-3; size: few; CDR3: CASFQGHSGNTIYF; DNA: TGTGCCAGCTTTCAGGGCCACTCTGGAAACACCATATATTTT
D: -; V: TRBV20-1; J: TRBJ1-6; size: few; CDR3: CSARGGTEGVSPLHF; DNA: TGCAGTGCTAGAGGCGGGACGGAAGGGGTCTCACCCCTCCACTTT
D: TRBD1; V: TRBV12-3/TRBV12-4; J: TRBJ1-1; size: many; CDR3: CASSLGGQGATEAFF; DNA: TGTGCCAGCAGTTTAGGGGGGCAGGGGGCCACTGAAGCTTTCTTT
D: TRBD2; V: TRBV7-2; J: TRBJ2-7; size: -; CDR3: CASSPRLQRGGEQYF; DNA: TGTGCCAGCAGCCCACGACTGCAGCGGGGGGGCGAGCAGTACTTC
D: -; V: TRBV9; J: TRBJ2-1; size: -; CDR3: CASSVDGVAHNEQFF; DNA: TGTGCCAGCAGCGTAGATGGCGTAGCCCACAATGAGCAGTTCTTC
D: TRBD1; V: TRBV24-1; J: TRBJ2-2; size: -; CDR3: CATSELGQGVGELFF; DNA: TGTGCCACCAGTGAGCTTGGACAGGGGGTCGGGGAGCTGTTTTTT
D: -; V: TRBV24-1; J: TRBJ1-5; size: -; CDR3: CATSDYRVNQPQHF; DNA: TGTGCCACCAGTGATTACAGGGTAAATCAGCCCCAGCATTTT
D: -; V: TRBV4-1; J: TRBJ2-1; size: -; CDR3: CASSQEEFGSEYSKDNEQFF; DNA: TGCGCCAGCAGCCAAGAGGAGTTCGGCAGCGAGTATTCGAAAGACAATGAGCAGTTCTTC
D: -; V: TRBV20-1; J: TRBJ2-3; size: -; CDR3: CSARARDTQYF; DNA: TGCAGTGCAAGGGCTAGAGATACGCAGTATTTT
D: -; V: TRBV30; J: TRBJ2-5; size: many; CDR3: CAWSKAQETQYF; DNA: TGTGCCTGGAGTAAAGCTCAAGAGACCCAGTACTTC
D: -; V: TRBV29-1; J: TRBJ2-2; size: many; CDR3: CSVRVANTGELFF; DNA: TGCAGCGTTCGCGTAGCGAACACCGGGGAGCTGTTTTTT
D: -; V: TRBV12-3/TRBV12-4; J: TRBJ2-3; size: -; CDR3: CASSFMATDTQYF; DNA: TGTGCCAGCAGTTTTATGGCGACAGATACGCAGTATTTT